The rows below give T cell receptor beta chains drawn from one sample of a study of Tregs in tolerant kidney transplant recipients. Clones were sequenced by immunoSEQ multiplex PCR, and TCRdb holds only the in-frame ones, with some missing. The table shows 35,000 to 55,000 clones, with 91% occurring only once. Sequenced input: Tregs from blood. The receptor set was obtained from a human donor in good health. Each CDR3 is given with its conserved first and last residue. D genes are given only for firm matches. Size is omitted from some rows. Given values are once, few, many or a class for expanded clones.

V	size	J	D	CDR3	DNA
TRBV10-3	NA	TRBJ2-1	NA	CAMAAKPDNEQFF	TGTGCCATGGCCGCCAAGCCAGACAATGAGCAGTTCTTC
TRBV19	few	TRBJ2-7	TRBD1	CASSILRSGTGSYEQYF	TGTGCCAGTAGTATTTTGAGGAGTGGGACAGGGTCCTACGAGCAGTACTTC
TRBV5-4	NA	TRBJ2-5	TRBD2	CASRGRDQETQYF	TGTGCCAGCAGGGGGAGGGACCAAGAGACCCAGTACTTC
TRBV5-6	NA	TRBJ2-1	TRBD2	CASSWGWAGGSNEQFF	TGTGCCAGCAGCTGGGGGTGGGCGGGAGGCTCAAATGAGCAGTTCTTC
TRBV6-1	NA	TRBJ1-4	TRBD1	CATDRGTNEKLFF	TGTGCCACTGACAGGGGAACTAATGAAAAACTGTTTTTT
TRBV19	NA	TRBJ1-3	TRBD1	CASSPGQAYGNTIYF	TGTGCCAGTAGTCCGGGACAGGCCTATGGAAACACCATATATTTT
TRBV5-1	NA	TRBJ1-2	NA	CASSQPSGTNYGYTF	TGCGCCAGCAGCCAGCCAAGCGGAACTAACTATGGCTACACCTTC
TRBV4-2	NA	TRBJ1-5	NA	CASSQGRGDQPQHF	TGTGCCAGCAGCCAAGGGAGGGGAGATCAGCCCCAGCATTTT
TRBV18	NA	TRBJ2-5	NA	CASSPAGSETQYF	TGTGCCAGCTCACCCGCAGGGAGTGAGACCCAGTACTTC
TRBV7-9	NA	TRBJ1-1	TRBD1	CASSSGTAHTEAFF	TGTGCCAGCAGCTCAGGGACAGCGCACACTGAAGCTTTCTTT
TRBV7-2	NA	TRBJ1-1	TRBD1	CASSSGQVEQAFF	TGTGCCAGCAGCTCGGGACAGGTTGAACAAGCTTTCTTT
TRBV19	NA	TRBJ1-2	NA	CASRRTPRGYGYTF	TGTGCCAGTAGGAGGACCCCCCGAGGCTATGGCTACACCTTC
TRBV6-6	once	TRBJ2-5	NA	CASSYPRETQYF	TGTGCCAGCAGTTACCCTAGAGAGACCCAGTACTTC
TRBV6-5	few	TRBJ2-2	NA	CASRTVGERAGELFF	TGTGCCAGCAGGACTGTAGGTGAAAGAGCCGGGGAGCTGTTTTTT